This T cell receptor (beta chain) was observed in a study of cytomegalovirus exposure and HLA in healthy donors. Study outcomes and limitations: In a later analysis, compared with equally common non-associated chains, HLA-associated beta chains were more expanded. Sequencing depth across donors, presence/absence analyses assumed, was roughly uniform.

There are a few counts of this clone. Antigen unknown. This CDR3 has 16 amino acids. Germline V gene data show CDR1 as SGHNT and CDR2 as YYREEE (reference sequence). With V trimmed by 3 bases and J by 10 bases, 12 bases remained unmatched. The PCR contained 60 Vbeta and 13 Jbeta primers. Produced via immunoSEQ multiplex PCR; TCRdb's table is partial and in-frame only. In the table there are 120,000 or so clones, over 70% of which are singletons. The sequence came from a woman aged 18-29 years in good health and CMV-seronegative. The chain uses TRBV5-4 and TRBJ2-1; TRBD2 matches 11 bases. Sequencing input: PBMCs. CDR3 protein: CASSSGNSGGALEQFF. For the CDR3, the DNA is TGTGCCAGCAGCTCCGGAAATAGCGGGGGGGCGTTAGAGCAGTTCTTC.